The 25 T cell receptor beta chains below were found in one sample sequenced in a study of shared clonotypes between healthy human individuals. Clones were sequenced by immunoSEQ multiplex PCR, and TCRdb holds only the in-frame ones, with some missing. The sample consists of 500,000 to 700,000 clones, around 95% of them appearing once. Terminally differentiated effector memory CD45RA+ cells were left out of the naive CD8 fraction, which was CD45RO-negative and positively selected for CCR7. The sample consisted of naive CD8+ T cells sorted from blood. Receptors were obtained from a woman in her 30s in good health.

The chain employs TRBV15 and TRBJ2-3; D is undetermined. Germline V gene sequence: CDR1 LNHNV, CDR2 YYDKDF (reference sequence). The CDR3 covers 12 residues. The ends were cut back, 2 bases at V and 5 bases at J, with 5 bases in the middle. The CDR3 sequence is CATSRSLDTQYF. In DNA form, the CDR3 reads TGTGCCACCAGCAGATCGTTAGATACGCAGTATTTT.

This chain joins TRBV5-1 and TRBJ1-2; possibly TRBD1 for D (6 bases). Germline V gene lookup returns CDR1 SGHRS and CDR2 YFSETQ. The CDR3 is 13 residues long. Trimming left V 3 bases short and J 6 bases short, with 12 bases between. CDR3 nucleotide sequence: TGCGCCAGCAGCTCCGCGGGGGGCGATGGCTACACCTTC. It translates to CASSSAGGDGYTF.

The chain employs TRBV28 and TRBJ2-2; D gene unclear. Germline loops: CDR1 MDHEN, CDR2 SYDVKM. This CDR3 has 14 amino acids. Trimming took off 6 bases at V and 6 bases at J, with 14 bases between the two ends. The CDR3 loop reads CASRPGLPAGELFF. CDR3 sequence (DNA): TGTGCCAGCAGGCCGGGTCTTCCGGCCGGGGAGCTGTTTTTT.

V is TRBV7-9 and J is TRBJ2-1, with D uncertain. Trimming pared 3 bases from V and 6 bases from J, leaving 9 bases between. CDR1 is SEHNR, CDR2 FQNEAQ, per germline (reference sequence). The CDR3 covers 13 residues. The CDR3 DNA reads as TGTGCCAGCAGCTTTGGACCCCCCAATGAGCAGTTCTTC. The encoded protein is CASSFGPPNEQFF. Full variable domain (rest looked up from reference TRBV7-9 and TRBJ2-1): DTGVSQNPRHKITKRGQNVTFRCDPISEHNRLYWYRQTLGQGPEFLTYFQNEAQLEKSRLLSDRFSAERPKGSFSTLEIQRTEQGDSAMYLCASSFGPPNEQFFGPGTRLTVL.

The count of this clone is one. The CDR3 loop is CASSLVGYHEQFF. CDR3 DNA: TGTGCCAGCAGCTTAGTTGGCTATCATGAGCAGTTCTTC. V is TRBV11-2 and J is TRBJ2-1; D is unclear. Trimming stripped 1 base from V and 8 bases from J, with 9 bases between. This CDR3 has 13 residues. The germline V gene encodes CDR1 SGHAT and CDR2 FQNNGV.

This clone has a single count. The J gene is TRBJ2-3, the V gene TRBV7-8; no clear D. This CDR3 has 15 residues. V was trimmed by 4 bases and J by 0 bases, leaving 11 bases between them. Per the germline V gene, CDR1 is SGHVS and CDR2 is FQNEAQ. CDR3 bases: TGTGCCAGCAGCTCCCCTGGGTTTAGCACAGATACGCAGTATTTT. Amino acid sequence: CASSSPGFSTDTQYF.

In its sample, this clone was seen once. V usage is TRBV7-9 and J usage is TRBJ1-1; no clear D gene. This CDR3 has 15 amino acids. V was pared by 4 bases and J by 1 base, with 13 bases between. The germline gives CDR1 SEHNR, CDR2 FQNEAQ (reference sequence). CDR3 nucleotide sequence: TGTGCCAGCAGCTACCCCCGGGGTCGGAACACTGAAGCTTTCTTT. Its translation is CASSYPRGRNTEAFF.

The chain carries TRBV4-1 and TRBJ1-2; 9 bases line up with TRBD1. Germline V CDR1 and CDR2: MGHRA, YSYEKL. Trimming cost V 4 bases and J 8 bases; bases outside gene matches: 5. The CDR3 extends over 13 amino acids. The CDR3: CASSRTGARGYTF. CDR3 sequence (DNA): TGCGCCAGCAGCCGGACAGGGGCCAGGGGCTACACCTTC.

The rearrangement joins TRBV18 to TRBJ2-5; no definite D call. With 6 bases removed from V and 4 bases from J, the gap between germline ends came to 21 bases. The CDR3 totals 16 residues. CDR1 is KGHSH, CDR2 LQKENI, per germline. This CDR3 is CASSSAGVRPGETQYF. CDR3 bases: TGTGCCAGCTCTTCGGCTGGGGTCAGGCCGGGAGAGACCCAGTACTTC.

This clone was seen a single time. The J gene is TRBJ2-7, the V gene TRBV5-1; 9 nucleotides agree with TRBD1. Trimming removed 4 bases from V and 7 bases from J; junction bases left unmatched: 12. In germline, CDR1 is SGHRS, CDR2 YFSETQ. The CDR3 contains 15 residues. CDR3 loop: CASSPAGTGSVEQYF. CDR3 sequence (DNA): TGCGCCAGCAGCCCGGCCGGGACAGGGTCTGTGGAGCAGTACTTC.

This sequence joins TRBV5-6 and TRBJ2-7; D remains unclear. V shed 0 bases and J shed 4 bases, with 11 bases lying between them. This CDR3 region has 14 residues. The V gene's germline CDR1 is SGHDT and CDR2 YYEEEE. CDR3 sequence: CASSLVGFKYEQYF. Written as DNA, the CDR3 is TGTGCCAGCAGCTTGGTCGGGTTTAAATACGAGCAGTACTTC.

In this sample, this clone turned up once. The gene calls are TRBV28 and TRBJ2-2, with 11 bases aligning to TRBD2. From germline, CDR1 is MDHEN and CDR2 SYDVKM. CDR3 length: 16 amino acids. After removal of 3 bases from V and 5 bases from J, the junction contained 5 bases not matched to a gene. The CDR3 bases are TGTGCCAGCAGTTTTCTAGCGGGAGGTCGGACCGGGGAGCTGTTTTTT. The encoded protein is CASSFLAGGRTGELFF. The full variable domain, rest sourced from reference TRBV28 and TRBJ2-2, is DVKVTQSSRYLVKRTGEKVFLECVQDMDHENMFWYRQDPGLGLRLIYFSYDVKMKEKGDIPEGYSVSREKKERFSLILESASTNQTSMYLCASSFLAGGRTGELFFGEGSRLTVL.

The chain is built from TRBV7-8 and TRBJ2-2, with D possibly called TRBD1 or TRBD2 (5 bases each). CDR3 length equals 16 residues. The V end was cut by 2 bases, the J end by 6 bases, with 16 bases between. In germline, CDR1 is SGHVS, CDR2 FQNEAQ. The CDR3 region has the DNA TGTGCCAGCAGCTTATTTCGAGGGGTGACACCCGGGGAGCTGTTTTTT. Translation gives CASSLFRGVTPGELFF. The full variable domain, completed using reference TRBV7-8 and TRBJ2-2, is GAGVSQSPRYKVAKRGQDVALRCDPISGHVSLFWYQQALGQGPEFLTYFQNEAQLDKSGLPSDRFFAERPEGSVSTLKIQRTQQEDSAVYLCASSLFRGVTPGELFFGEGSRLTVL.

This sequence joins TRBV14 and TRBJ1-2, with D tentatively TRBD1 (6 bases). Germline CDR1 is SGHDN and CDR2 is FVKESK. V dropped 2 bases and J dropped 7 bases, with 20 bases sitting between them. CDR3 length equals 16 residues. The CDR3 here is CASSQTLQGRDGGYTF. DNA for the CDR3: TGTGCCAGCAGCCAAACCCTTCAGGGGCGTGACGGTGGCTACACCTTC.

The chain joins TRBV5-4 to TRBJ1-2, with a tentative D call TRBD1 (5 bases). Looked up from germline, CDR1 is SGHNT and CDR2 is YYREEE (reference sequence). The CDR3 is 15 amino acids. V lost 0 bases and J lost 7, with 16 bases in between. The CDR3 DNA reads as TGTGCCAGCAGCTTGGTTGGGGCGTTATTTGTTGGCTACACCTTC. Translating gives CASSLVGALFVGYTF.

The CDR3 DNA follows: TGTGCCAGCAGTGAACGACGGCGAGCGGGAGACTTGCACGAGCAGTACTTC. Protein: CASSERRRAGDLHEQYF. The chain recombines TRBV25-1 with TRBJ2-7, with TRBD2 identical over 8 bases. The CDR3 sequence is 17 residues long. CDR1 is MGHDK, CDR2 SYGVNS, per germline. The J segment lost 5 bases and the V segment lost 2 bases, leaving 14 bases of the junction unmatched.

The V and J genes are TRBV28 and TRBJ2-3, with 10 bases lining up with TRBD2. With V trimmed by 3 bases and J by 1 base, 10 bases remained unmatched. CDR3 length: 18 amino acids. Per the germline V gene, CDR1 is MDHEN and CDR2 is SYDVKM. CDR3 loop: CASSFPVLAGVRTDTQYF. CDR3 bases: TGTGCCAGCAGTTTTCCCGTTCTAGCGGGAGTACGCACAGATACGCAGTATTTT.

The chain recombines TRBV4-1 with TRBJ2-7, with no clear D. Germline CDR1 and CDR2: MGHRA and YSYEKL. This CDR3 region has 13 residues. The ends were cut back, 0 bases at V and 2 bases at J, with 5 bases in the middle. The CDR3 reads CASSQEQAYEQYF. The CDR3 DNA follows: TGCGCCAGCAGCCAAGAGCAGGCCTACGAGCAGTACTTC.

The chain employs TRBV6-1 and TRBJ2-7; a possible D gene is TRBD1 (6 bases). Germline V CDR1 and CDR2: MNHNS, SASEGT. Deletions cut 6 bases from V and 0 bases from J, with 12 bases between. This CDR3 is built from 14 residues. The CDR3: CASRTQDSSYEQYF. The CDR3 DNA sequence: TGTGCCAGCAGAACCCAGGACAGCTCCTACGAGCAGTACTTC.

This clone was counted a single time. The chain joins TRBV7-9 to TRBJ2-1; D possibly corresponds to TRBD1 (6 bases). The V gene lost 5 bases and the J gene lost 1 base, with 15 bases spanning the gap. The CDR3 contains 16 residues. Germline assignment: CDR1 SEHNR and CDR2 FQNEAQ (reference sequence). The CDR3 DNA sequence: TGTGCCAGCAGCCAAAGTGGGACATCTTCCTACAATGAGCAGTTCTTC. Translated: CASSQSGTSSYNEQFF.

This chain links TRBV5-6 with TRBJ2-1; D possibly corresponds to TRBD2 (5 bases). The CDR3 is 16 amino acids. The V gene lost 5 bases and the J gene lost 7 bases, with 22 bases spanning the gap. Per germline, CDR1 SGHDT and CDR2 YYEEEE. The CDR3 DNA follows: TGTGCCAGCAGGGAGGAGATGGGCCTCGGGTTAAATGAGCAGTTCTTC. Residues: CASREEMGLGLNEQFF.

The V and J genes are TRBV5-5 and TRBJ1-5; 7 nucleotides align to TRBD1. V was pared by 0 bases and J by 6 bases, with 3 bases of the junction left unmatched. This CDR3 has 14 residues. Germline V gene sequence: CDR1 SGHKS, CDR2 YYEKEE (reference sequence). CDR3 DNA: TGTGCCAGCAGCTTGGAGGGGGCGGCTCAGCCCCAGCATTTT. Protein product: CASSLEGAAQPQHF.

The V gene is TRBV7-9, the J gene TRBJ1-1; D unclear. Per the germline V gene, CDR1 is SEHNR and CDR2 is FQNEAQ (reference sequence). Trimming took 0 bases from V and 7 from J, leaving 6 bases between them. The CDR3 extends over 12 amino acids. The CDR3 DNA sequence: TGTGCCAGCAGCTTAGCCGACCATGAAGCTTTCTTT. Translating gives CASSLADHEAFF. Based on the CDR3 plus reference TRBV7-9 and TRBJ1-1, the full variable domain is DTGVSQNPRHKITKRGQNVTFRCDPISEHNRLYWYRQTLGQGPEFLTYFQNEAQLEKSRLLSDRFSAERPKGSFSTLEIQRTEQGDSAMYLCASSLADHEAFFGQGTRLTVV.

This CDR3 reads CASSLSSGSETQYF. The CDR3 nucleotides are TGTGCCAGCAGTTTGTCTAGCGGGAGTGAGACCCAGTACTTC. The genes are TRBV27 and TRBJ2-5; 10 nucleotides line up with TRBD2. After removal of 3 bases from V and 5 bases from J, the junction contained 3 bases not matched to a gene. The CDR3 length is 14 residues. Germline lookup yields CDR1 MNHEY and CDR2 SMNVEV (reference sequence).

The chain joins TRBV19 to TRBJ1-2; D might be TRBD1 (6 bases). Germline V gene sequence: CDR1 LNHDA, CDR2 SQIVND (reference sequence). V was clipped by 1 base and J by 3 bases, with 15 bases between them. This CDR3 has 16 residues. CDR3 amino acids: CASSIGGGRGDYGYTF. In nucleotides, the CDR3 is TGTGCCAGTAGTATAGGTGGAGGAAGGGGGGACTATGGCTACACCTTC.